Each of the 5 T cell receptor beta chains below was sequenced from the same sample in a study of shared clonotypes between healthy human individuals. The method was immunoSEQ multiplex PCR; TCRdb's version includes in-frame clones alone and lacks a portion of them. The table lists about 1.5 million clones, approximately 98% of them singletons, with around 0.47% in the top ten. Sequencing was carried out using naive CD4+ T cells sorted from blood. Subset defined: CD45RA+ positively selected. All receptors come from a man younger than 45 in good health.

This chain uses TRBV27 with TRBJ2-7, with TRBD1 matching over 8 bases. The CDR3 totals 16 residues. The germline V gene encodes CDR1 MNHEY and CDR2 SMNVEV (reference sequence). V shed 5 bases and J 2 bases; nucleotides not matched to a gene: 11. CDR3 protein: CASSPLRGQVTYEQYF. CDR3 sequence (DNA): TGTGCCAGCAGTCCCCTAAGGGGACAGGTTACCTACGAGCAGTACTTC.

Points on this clone: The sample carries other DNA sequences with the same CDR3. This chain connects TRBV18 to TRBJ2-1; D unclear. Germline V gene sequence: CDR1 KGHSH, CDR2 LQKENI. CDR3 size: 13 residues. Trimming pared 1 base from V and 7 bases from J, leaving 8 bases between. The CDR3 loop reads CASSPRQGNEQFF. The CDR3 coding sequence is TGTGCCAGCTCACCACGTCAAGGGAATGAGCAGTTCTTC. Using reference TRBV18 and TRBJ2-1 for the parts outside the CDR3, the full variable domain is NAGVMQNPRHLVRRRGQEARLRCSPMKGHSHVYWYRQLPEEGLKFMVYLQKENIIDESGMPKERFSAEFPKEGPSILRIQQVVRGDSAAYFCASSPRQGNEQFFGPGTRLTVL.

In nucleotides, the CDR3 is TGTGCCAGCAGCCCCGGACAGGGGGTTGGCACCGGGGAGCTGTTTTTT. It specifies CASSPGQGVGTGELFF. The chain uses TRBV7-8 and TRBJ2-2; 10 positions match TRBD1. Per the germline V gene, CDR1 is SGHVS and CDR2 is FQNEAQ. The CDR3 length is 16 residues. V was clipped by 5 bases and J by 4 bases; unmatched bases: 7.

This clone was found once. The V and J genes are TRBV4-1 and TRBJ2-5; no definite D call. The CDR3 spans 13 residues. V gave up 1 base and J gave up 3 bases, with 6 bases separating them. Germline CDR1 reads MGHRA; CDR2 reads YSYEKL. The CDR3 spells CASSQGPKETQYF. The DNA of the CDR3 is TGCGCCAGCAGCCAAGGGCCGAAAGAGACCCAGTACTTC.

The chain uses TRBV7-2 and TRBJ1-1, with D maybe TRBD1 (6 bases). The CDR3 is 15 amino acids. The germline CDR1 and CDR2 sequences are SGHTA and FQGNSA. The germline V and J ends were trimmed by 3 bases and 7 bases, with 18 bases remaining between them. The CDR3 loop reads CASSFRRGRAGEAFF. CDR3 nucleotides: TGTGCCAGCAGCTTTCGAAGGGGGAGGGCAGGTGAAGCTTTCTTT.